This T cell receptor beta chain was profiled in a study of blood T cell repertoires in COVID-19. On the study more broadly: Acute-phase and convalescent COVID-19 samples originated in the United States, Italy and Spain.

Per the original methods: Amplified reference gene primers provided the basis for estimating nucleated cell counts. Profiling relied on immunoSEQ multiplex PCR, and the TCRdb table lists in-frame clones only, not all of them. The DNA was the basis for D and trimming; V, J and clone size are from that table. The data contain 30,000 to 40,000 clones, around four fifths of them singletons. V dropped 5 bases and J dropped 4 bases, with 17 bases sitting between them. The CDR3 spans 15 residues. The V gene's germline CDR1 is MDHEN and CDR2 SYDVKM. Sample: peripheral blood. This rearrangement joins TRBV28 to TRBJ1-2, with a possible D match to TRBD1 (5 bases). This sequence originates from a man over 45 with acute or convalescent COVID-19. The CDR3 nucleotides read TGTGCCAGCAGTCGGGGAGGGACGACTTTCTATGGCTACACCTTC. Encoded protein: CASSRGGTTFYGYTF.